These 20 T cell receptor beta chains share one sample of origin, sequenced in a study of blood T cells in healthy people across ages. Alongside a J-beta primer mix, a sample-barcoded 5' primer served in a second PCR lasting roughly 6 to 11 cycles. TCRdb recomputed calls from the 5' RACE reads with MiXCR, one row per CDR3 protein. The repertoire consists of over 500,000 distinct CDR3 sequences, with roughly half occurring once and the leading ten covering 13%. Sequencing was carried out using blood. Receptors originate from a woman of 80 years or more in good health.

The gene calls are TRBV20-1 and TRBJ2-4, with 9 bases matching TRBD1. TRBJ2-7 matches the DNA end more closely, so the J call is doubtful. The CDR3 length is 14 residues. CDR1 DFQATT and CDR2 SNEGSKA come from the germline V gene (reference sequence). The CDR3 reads CSAQAGQGPYEQYF. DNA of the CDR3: TGCAGTGCTCAGGCGGGACAGGGCCCCTACGAGCAGTACTTC.

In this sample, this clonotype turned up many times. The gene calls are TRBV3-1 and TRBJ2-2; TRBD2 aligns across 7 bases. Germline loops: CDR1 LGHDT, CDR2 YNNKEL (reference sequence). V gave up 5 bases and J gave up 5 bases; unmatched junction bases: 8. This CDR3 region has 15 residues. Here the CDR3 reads CASSSSGVRTGELFF. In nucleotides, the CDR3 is TGTGCCAGCAGCTCAAGCGGGGTGAGGACCGGGGAGCTGTTTTTT.

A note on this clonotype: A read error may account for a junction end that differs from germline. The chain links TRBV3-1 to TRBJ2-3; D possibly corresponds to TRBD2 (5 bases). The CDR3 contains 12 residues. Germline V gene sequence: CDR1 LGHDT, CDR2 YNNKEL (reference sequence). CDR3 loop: CAGSLTLEAQYF. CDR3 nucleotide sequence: TGTGCCGGCAGCCTGACTCTGGAGGCGCAGTATTTT.

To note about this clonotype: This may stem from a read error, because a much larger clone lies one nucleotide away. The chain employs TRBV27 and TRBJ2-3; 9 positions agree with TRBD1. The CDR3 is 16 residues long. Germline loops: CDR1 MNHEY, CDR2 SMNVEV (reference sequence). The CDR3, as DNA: TGTGCCAGCAGTTCCCCCGGGACAGGGTCAACAGGTACGCAGTATTTT. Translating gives CASSSPGTGSTGTQYF.

The CDR3 nucleotides are TGTGCCAGCAGTGGTCGGGACAGTCCTTATGGCTACACCTTC. Translation gives CASSGRDSPYGYTF. V and J are TRBV2 and TRBJ1-2; 7 bases fit TRBD1. V trimming: 4 bases; J trimming: 5 bases; junction bases outside the gene matches: 7. Germline V gene data show CDR1 as SNHLY and CDR2 as FYNNEI. The CDR3 has 14 amino acids.

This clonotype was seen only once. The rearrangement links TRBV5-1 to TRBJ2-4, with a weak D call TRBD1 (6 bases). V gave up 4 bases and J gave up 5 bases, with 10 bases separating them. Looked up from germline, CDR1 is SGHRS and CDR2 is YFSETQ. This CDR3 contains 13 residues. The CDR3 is CASSTDRENIQYF. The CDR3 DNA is TGCGCCAGCAGCACGGACAGAGAAAACATTCAGTACTTC.

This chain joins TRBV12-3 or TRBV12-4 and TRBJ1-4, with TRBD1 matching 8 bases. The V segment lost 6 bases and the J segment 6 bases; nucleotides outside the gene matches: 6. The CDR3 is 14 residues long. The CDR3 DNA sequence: TGTGCCAGCAGCCAGACAGGGGAGGATGAAAAACTGTTTTTT. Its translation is CASSQTGEDEKLFF.

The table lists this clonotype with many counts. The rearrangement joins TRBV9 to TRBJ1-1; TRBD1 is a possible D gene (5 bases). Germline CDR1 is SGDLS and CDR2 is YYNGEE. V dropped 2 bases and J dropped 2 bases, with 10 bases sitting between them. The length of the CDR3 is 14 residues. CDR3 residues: CASSVGGTNTEAFF. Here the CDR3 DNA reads TGTGCCAGCAGCGTGGGAGGGACTAACACTGAAGCTTTCTTT.

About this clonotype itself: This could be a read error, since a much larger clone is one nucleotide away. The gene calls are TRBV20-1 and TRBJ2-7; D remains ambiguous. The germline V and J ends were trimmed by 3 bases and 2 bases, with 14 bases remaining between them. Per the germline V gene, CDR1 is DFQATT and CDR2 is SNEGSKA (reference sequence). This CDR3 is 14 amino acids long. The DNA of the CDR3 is TGCAGTGCTAGGTTTCACGTCGGCCCCTACGAGCAGTACTTC. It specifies CSARFHVGPYEQYF.

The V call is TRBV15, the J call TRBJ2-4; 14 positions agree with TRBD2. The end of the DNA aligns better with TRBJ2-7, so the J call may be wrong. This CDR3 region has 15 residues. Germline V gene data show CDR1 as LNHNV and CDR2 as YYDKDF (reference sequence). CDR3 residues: CATSSGTSGSSEQYF. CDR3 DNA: TGTGCCACCAGCAGTGGGACTAGCGGGAGCAGCGAGCAGTACTTC.

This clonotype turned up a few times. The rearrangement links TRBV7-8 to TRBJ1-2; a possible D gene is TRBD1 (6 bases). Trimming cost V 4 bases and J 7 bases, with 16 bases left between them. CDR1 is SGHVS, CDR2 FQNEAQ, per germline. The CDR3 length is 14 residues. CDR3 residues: CASSSSQGPGGYTF. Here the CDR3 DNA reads TGTGCCAGCAGCTCTAGCCAGGGGCCCGGTGGCTACACCTTC.

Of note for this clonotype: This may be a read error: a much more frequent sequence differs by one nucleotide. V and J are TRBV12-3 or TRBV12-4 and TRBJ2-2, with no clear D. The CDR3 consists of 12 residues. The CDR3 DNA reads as TGTGCCGGCAGTGGCGTGGGCGGGGAGCTGTTTTTT. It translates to CAGSGVGGELFF.

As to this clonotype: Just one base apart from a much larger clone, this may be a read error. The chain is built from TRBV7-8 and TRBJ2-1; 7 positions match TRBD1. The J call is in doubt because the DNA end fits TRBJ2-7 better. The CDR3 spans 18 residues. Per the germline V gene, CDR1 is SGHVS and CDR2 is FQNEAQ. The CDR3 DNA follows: TGTGCCAGCAGCCACCGGGACAGACAGTTTTCCTCCTACAATGAGCAGTACTTC. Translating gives CASSHRDRQFSSYNEQYF.

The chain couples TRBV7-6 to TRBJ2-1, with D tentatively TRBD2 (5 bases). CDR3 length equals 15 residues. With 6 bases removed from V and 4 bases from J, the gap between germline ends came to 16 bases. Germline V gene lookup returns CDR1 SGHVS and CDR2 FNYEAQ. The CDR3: CASRSSEGPYNEQFF. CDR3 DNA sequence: TGTGCCAGCAGGTCCTCAGAGGGTCCATACAATGAGCAGTTCTTC.

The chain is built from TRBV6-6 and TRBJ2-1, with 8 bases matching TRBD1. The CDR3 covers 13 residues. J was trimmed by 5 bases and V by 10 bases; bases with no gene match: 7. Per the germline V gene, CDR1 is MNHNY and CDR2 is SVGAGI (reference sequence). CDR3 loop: CATAGQVNNEQFF. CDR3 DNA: TGTGCCACCGCGGGACAGGTAAACAATGAGCAGTTCTTC.

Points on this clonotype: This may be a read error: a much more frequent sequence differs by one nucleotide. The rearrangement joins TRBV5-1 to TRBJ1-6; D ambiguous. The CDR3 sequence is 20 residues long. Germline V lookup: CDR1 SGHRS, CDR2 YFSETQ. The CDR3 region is CASSLRTLAAGRSYNSPPHF. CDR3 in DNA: TGCGCCAGCAGCTTGAGGACCTTGGCAGCCGGCCGCTCCTATAATTCACCCCCCCACTTT.

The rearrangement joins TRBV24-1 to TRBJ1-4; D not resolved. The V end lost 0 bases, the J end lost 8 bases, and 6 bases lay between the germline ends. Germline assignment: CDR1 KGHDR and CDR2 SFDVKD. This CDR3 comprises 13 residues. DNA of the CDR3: TGTGCCACCAGTGATTTGATCAAGGAAAAACTGTTTTTT. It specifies CATSDLIKEKLFF.

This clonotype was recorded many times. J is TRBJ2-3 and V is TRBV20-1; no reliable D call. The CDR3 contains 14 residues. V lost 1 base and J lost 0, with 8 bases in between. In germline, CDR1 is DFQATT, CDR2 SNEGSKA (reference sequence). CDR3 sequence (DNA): TGCAGTGCTAGAGGACGGTCTAGCACAGATACGCAGTATTTT. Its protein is CSARGRSSTDTQYF.

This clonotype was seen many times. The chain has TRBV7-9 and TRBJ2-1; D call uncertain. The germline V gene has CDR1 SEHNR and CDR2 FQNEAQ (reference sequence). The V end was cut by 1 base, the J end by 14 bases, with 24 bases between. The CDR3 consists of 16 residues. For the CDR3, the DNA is TGTGCCAGCAGCTTAGAAAAGCGCGGACCCCGAGAGGTGAAGTTCTTC. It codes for CASSLEKRGPREVKFF.

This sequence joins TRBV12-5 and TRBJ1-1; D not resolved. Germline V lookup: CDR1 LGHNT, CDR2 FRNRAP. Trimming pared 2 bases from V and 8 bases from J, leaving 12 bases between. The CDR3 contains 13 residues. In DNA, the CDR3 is TGTGCTAGTGGTTTGTCTGGCAGCTTAGAAGCTTTCTTT. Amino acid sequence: CASGLSGSLEAFF. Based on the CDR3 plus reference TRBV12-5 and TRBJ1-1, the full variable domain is DARVTQTPRHKVTEMGQEVTMRCQPILGHNTVFWYRQTMMQGLELLAYFRNRAPLDDSGMPKDRFSAEMPDATLATLKIQPSEPRDSAVYFCASGLSGSLEAFFGQGTRLTVV.